This section outlines one T cell receptor beta chain sequence together with its context. Its antigen is not yet known. One base away there is no much larger clone; base qualities are not given. The immunoSEQ Assay, a bias-controlled multiplex PCR, was used to amplify TCRbeta CDR3 regions from genomic DNA. In the paper's pipeline: The number of nucleated cells in each sample was estimated by amplification of reference gene primers within the assay. To quantify the absolute abundance of each unique TCRbeta CDR3 rearrangement, sequence reads were collapsed and filtered. Productive Simpson clonality was computed per sample as the square root of Simpson's diversity index over productive rearrangements. TCRdb limited this immuneACCESS table to in-frame rearrangements with V and J called. A share of clones is missing; checked studies link under half to unresolved V genes, and the rest is unexplained. The DNA was the basis for D and trimming; V, J and clone size are from that table. This sample has 40,000 to 55,000 clones in its table, and less than 85% of those were observed once. The top ten constitute about 4.1% of the sample.

V loses 4 bases of germline sequence and J loses 4 bases, and the interval between the two ends is 14 bases. The CDR3 covers 15 residues, taking in both the cysteine and the phenylalanine. The read is trimmed to its CDR3 DNA, 45 bases read in frame from base 1. As encoded in the germline V gene (reference sequence), CDR1 is SGHNT while CDR2 is YYREEE. The data are from a study of blood T cell repertoires in COVID-19 (dated by TCRdb to 2018 to 2020). General notes on the study: Samples from collaborators originated in the United States, Italy and Spain and spanned both the acute and convalescent phases of COVID-19. A de-identified subject ID, COVID-19 status, age in years and sex were almost always included in the sample metadata. The material from the prospective study consisted of cDNA or gDNA derived from T cells, B-cell-depleted T cells, or PBMCs. The dataset comprised deeply sampled blood TCRbeta repertoires from subjects exposed to, actively infected with, or recovered from COVID-19. The samples were drawn from the first 160 participants of the ongoing ImmuneRACE study and from 950 to 1,500 subjects provided by 6 global collaborators. A freely available public database, intended as a resource for researchers studying the immune response to SARS-CoV-2, is where the repertoires were released. Where available, HLA class I and class II types were taken from metadata supplied by the sample provider and were not determined by assay-based typing.

Each collaborating institution followed its own protocols to collect whole blood in K2EDTA tubes. For TCRbeta analysis, collaborators shipped samples as frozen whole blood, isolated PBMCs, or DNA extracted from either of those sample types. Summary of the overall study and its limitations: Clinical and demographic metadata were provided uncurated, with the amount varying by source and participant.

The sequence is built from TRBV5-4 and TRBJ2-2; the D gene lacks a confident call. The specimen was peripheral blood. The clonotype originates from a man between 50 and 59 years old with active COVID-19. Read as DNA, the sequence is TGTGCCAGCAGCGGAGAAATTTCTGGCACCGGGGAGCTGTTTTTT. Its translation is CASSGEISGTGELFF.